This note documents a single TCR beta chain sequence. Data came from immunoSEQ multiplex PCR; TCRdb stores just in-frame clones and leaves some out. The table lists about 680,000 clones, around 90% of them singletons. J gave up 8 bases and V 5 bases, and 5 bases lay outside the gene matches. This CDR3 region has 12 residues. Per germline, CDR1 MNHEY and CDR2 SVGAGI. The entry originates in a study of Ad26.COV2.S vaccination and SARS-CoV-2 variants. Specified treatment: about 20 received Ad26.COV2.S at low or high dose, single or two shots; about 5 received placebo; per-sample allocation not given. On day 63 after the first injection, vaccine and placebo recipients gave samples.

The clonotype comes from a person between 18 and 60 years old who received the Ad26.COV2.S COVID-19 vaccine or a placebo. The sequencing here drew on peripheral blood, taken in a trial of Ad26.COV2.S vaccine versus placebo. The V gene is TRBV6-5, the J gene TRBJ1-1; TRBD1 matches 7 bases. The CDR3 reads CASSHKDREAFF. In nucleotides, the CDR3 is TGTGCCAGCAGTCACAAGGACAGGGAAGCTTTCTTT.